Below are 20 T cell receptor beta chains sequenced from a single sample in a study of T cells after yellow fever vaccination. In TCRdb, the 5' RACE reads were re-called with MiXCR into one record per CDR3 protein. The sample contains 500,000 to 650,000 distinct CDR3 sequences, around an eighth of which appear only once. The starting material was PBMCs, obtained on the day of the yellow fever booster vaccination. The receptors here all came from a man younger than 45 who received the YFV17D yellow fever vaccine.

The chain uses TRBV7-9 and TRBJ1-5, with 7 bases that match TRBD1. Germline CDR1 reads SEHNR; CDR2 reads FQNEAQ (reference sequence). The CDR3 sequence is 15 residues long. V lost 2 bases, J lost 4 bases, and 5 bases stayed unmatched. CDR3 DNA sequence: TGTGCCAGCAGCTTAATGGGGGACAGTAATCAGCCCCAGCATTTT. Translated, it gives CASSLMGDSNQPQHF.

Ten or more counts support this clonotype. The CDR3 region is CASSLLSGSSTETQYF. CDR3 sequence (DNA): TGTGCCAGCAGTTTACTCAGCGGGAGTAGTACAGAGACCCAGTACTTC. The V call is TRBV12-3 or TRBV12-4, the J call TRBJ2-5; 8 nucleotides agree with TRBD2. This CDR3 contains 16 residues. V was clipped by 2 bases and J by 4 bases; unmatched bases: 9.

This clonotype was seen a handful of times. V is TRBV9 and J is TRBJ1-1, with no clear D. The CDR3 runs to 17 residues. Trimming pared 0 bases from V and 4 bases from J, leaving 19 bases between. Germline V gene data show CDR1 as SGDLS and CDR2 as YYNGEE. The CDR3 loop reads CASSVGPGPLRSTEAFF. DNA for the CDR3: TGTGCCAGCAGCGTAGGTCCCGGACCCCTTAGGAGCACTGAAGCTTTCTTT. Combining the CDR3 with reference TRBV9 and TRBJ1-1 gives the whole variable domain DSGVTQTPKHLITATGQRVTLRCSPRSGDLSVYWYQQSLDQGLQFLIQYYNGEERAKGNILERFSAQQFPDLHSELNLSSLELGDSALYFCASSVGPGPLRSTEAFFGQGTRLTVV.

This clonotype was counted many times. V gene TRBV6-1 combines with J gene TRBJ1-2; D gene uncertain. CDR3 size: 15 residues. The V end lost 2 bases, the J end lost 6 bases, and 16 bases lay between the germline ends. Germline values: CDR1 MNHNS, CDR2 SASEGT. The CDR3 spells CASSESEGPGDGYTF. The CDR3 DNA sequence: TGTGCCAGCAGTGAATCCGAAGGGCCGGGAGATGGCTACACCTTC.

This chain uses TRBV5-1 with TRBJ2-1, with no clear D. Trimming pared 0 bases from V and 6 bases from J, leaving 10 bases between. The CDR3 covers 14 residues. The V gene's germline CDR1 is SGHRS and CDR2 YFSETQ. The CDR3 loop is CASSLAPPSNEQFF. DNA of the CDR3: TGCGCCAGCAGCTTGGCCCCACCTAGCAATGAGCAGTTCTTC. The whole variable domain, remainder taken from reference TRBV5-1 and TRBJ2-1, is KAGVTQTPRYLIKTRGQQVTLSCSPISGHRSVSWYQQTPGQGLQFLFEYFSETQRNKGNFPGRFSGRQFSNSRSEMNVSTLELGDSALYLCASSLAPPSNEQFFGPGTRLTVL.

The table lists this clonotype with a few counts. CDR3 sequence: CATGTSGSRTDTQYF. CDR3 sequence (DNA): TGCGCCACCGGGACTAGCGGGAGTCGCACAGATACGCAGTATTTT. The chain carries TRBV10-1 and TRBJ2-3; 14 bases fit TRBD2. The CDR3 loop spans 15 amino acids. CDR1 and CDR2 (germline): WNHNN, SYGVQD (reference sequence). Losses at the gene ends were 10 bases for V and 1 base for J; bases not matched to a gene: 4.

This sequence joins TRBV5-1 and TRBJ2-1, with 7 bases aligning to TRBD2. This CDR3 is built from 14 residues. Trimming at V came to 8 bases and at J to 1 base, leaving 6 bases not matched to a gene. Germline V gives CDR1 SGHRS, CDR2 YFSETQ. CDR3 nucleotides: TGCGCCAGGGGGCGGGAGAGGTCCTACAATGAGCAGTTCTTC. This codes for CARGRERSYNEQFF.

This clonotype has just a few counts. The chain recombines TRBV9 with TRBJ2-1; TRBD2 agrees at 14 bases. Germline values: CDR1 SGDLS, CDR2 YYNGEE. This CDR3 is 15 amino acids long. V was clipped by 2 bases and J by 7 bases; unmatched bases: 2. CDR3 sequence reads: CASSVGTSGRNEQFF. The CDR3 DNA is TGTGCCAGCAGCGTGGGGACTAGCGGGAGAAATGAGCAGTTCTTC.

This clonotype was seen ten or more times. CDR3 residues: CASSQDDSSGAFF. In nucleotides, the CDR3 is TGCGCCAGCAGCCAAGATGACAGCTCTGGGGCTTTCTTT. The chain joins TRBV4-3 to TRBJ1-1; D perhaps matches TRBD1 (5 bases). Trimming took off 0 bases at V and 11 bases at J, with 13 bases between the two ends. Germline V gene lookup returns CDR1 LGHNA and CDR2 YSLEER. There are 13 residues in the CDR3.

J is TRBJ1-1 and V is TRBV20-1; the D gene is possibly TRBD1 (5 bases). This CDR3 is built from 17 residues. Germline CDR1 reads DFQATT; CDR2 reads SNEGSKA (reference sequence). Trimming removed 1 base at V and 0 bases at J, with 18 bases between. CDR3 nucleotides: TGCAGTGCTAGAGGGTTGTTTGGCAGGGCCATGAACACTGAAGCTTTCTTT. It translates to CSARGLFGRAMNTEAFF.

V gene TRBV4-1 combines with J gene TRBJ2-7; D gene unclear. This CDR3 region has 14 residues. V was cut by 0 bases and J by 6 bases, with 12 bases left in between. Germline V CDR1 and CDR2: MGHRA, YSYEKL. CDR3 nucleotide sequence: TGCGCCAGCAGCCAAGAGGCAGCGAGTCGCGAGCAGTACTTC. This encodes CASSQEAASREQYF.

This sequence joins TRBV6-2 or TRBV6-3 and TRBJ2-1; D uncertain. The CDR3 loop spans 11 amino acids. The V and J ends lost 7 bases and 9 bases respectively, with 10 bases between them. The germline CDR1 and CDR2 sequences are MNHEY and SVGEGT. Written as DNA, the CDR3 is TGTGCCAGCAAGTGGGATACTGAGCAGTTCTTC. Protein: CASKWDTEQFF.

There are a few counts of this clonotype. The chain combines TRBV7-2 with TRBJ2-3; TRBD2 is a possible D gene (7 bases). V was shortened by 5 bases and J by 2 bases, with 14 bases between the two germline ends. This CDR3 comprises 15 residues. The germline gives CDR1 SGHTA, CDR2 FQGNSA. CDR3 in amino acids: CASSRRGGYTDTQYF. The CDR3 DNA sequence: TGTGCCAGCAGCAGAAGGGGGGGTTACACAGATACGCAGTATTTT.

This chain connects TRBV5-1 to TRBJ2-5; D is uncertain. This CDR3 is built from 13 residues. Trimming took 2 bases from V and 2 from J, leaving 7 bases between them. Germline V gene sequence: CDR1 SGHRS, CDR2 YFSETQ. CDR3 nucleotide sequence: TGCGCCAGCAGCTTTCAGAGACAAGAGACCCAGTACTTC. It is translated as CASSFQRQETQYF.

This chain joins TRBV7-3 and TRBJ2-1, with 10 nucleotides matching TRBD2. The CDR3 extends over 17 amino acids. Germline V lookup: CDR1 SGHTA, CDR2 FQGTGA. After removal of 0 bases from V and 3 bases from J, the junction contained 5 bases not matched to a gene. This CDR3 reads CASSLTGGTSDYNEQFF. CDR3 nucleotide sequence: TGTGCCAGCAGCTTAACGGGCGGGACTAGCGACTACAATGAGCAGTTCTTC.

This clonotype was seen a few times. CDR3 sequence (DNA): TGTGCCATCAGTGATGCCTACGAGCAGTACTTC. It translates to CAISDAYEQYF. The chain joins TRBV10-3 to TRBJ2-7; D not resolved. Deletions cut 3 bases from V and 2 bases from J, with 2 bases between. This CDR3 region has 11 residues. Germline V CDR1 and CDR2: ENHRY, SYGVKD.

CDR3 residues: CASSFDRDPRFVDEQYF. The CDR3 DNA reads as TGTGCCAGCAGCTTCGACAGGGACCCCCGCTTCGTGGACGAGCAGTACTTC. The chain combines TRBV6-2 or TRBV6-3 with TRBJ2-7; 7 positions match TRBD1. With V trimmed by 6 bases and J by 5 bases, 19 bases remained unmatched. The CDR3 is made up of 17 amino acids. Germline CDR1 MNHEY, CDR2 SVGEGT.

This clonotype was seen only a few times. The genes are TRBV7-7 and TRBJ2-2, with TRBD2 identical over 7 bases. The CDR3 totals 16 residues. Germline V gene lookup returns CDR1 SSHAT and CDR2 FNYEAQ (reference sequence). The V and J ends lost 5 bases and 3 bases, in that order; junction bases with no gene match: 9. Here the CDR3 DNA reads TGTGCCAGCAGCCCCCCGCGGGGGTGGGACACCGGGGAGCTGTTTTTT. This codes for CASSPPRGWDTGELFF.

V usage is TRBV29-1 and J usage is TRBJ1-5, with TRBD1 matching 7 bases. The junction had 5 bases not matched to a gene; V was cut back by 4 bases and J by 2 bases. The CDR3 extends over 14 amino acids. Germline lookup yields CDR1 SQVTM and CDR2 ANQGSEA. The CDR3, as DNA: TGCAGCGTTGTGTCCGGGACAGGCAATCAGCCCCAGCATTTT. It encodes CSVVSGTGNQPQHF. Drawing the rest from reference TRBV29-1 and TRBJ1-5, the complete variable domain is SAVISQKPSRDICQRGTSLTIQCQVDSQVTMMFWYRQQPGQSLTLIATANQGSEATYESGFVIDKFPISRPNLTFSTLTVSNMSPEDSSIYLCSVVSGTGNQPQHFGDGTRLSIL.

The chain employs TRBV5-5 and TRBJ1-5; D unresolved. The germline gives CDR1 SGHKS, CDR2 YYEKEE (reference sequence). The CDR3 is 15 amino acids. The V end was cut by 4 bases, the J end by 4 bases, with 15 bases between. The CDR3 coding sequence is TGTGCCAGCAGCGTGGATTCACAGAGAAATCAGCCCCAGCATTTT. Translating it yields CASSVDSQRNQPQHF.